This T cell receptor beta chain comes out of a study of T cell changes during pregnancy in multiple sclerosis. Germline CDR1 reads SNHLY; CDR2 reads FYNNEI. Losses at the gene ends were 6 bases for V and 3 bases for J; bases not matched to a gene: 7. CDR3 length: 14 residues. Sequenced by immunoSEQ multiplex PCR; TCRdb stores in-frame clones only, minus some. The table has about 92,000 clones, around 92% seen once. Sequencing was performed on peripheral blood, taken in the first trimester of pregnancy. The rearrangement joins TRBV2 to TRBJ2-7; 8 bases align to TRBD1. This receptor was obtained from a female donor with multiple sclerosis, enrolled in a pregnancy study. CDR3 amino acids: CASREQGVGYEQYF. The CDR3 nucleotides read TGTGCCAGCAGGGAACAGGGGGTGGGCTACGAGCAGTACTTC. The full variable domain, rest sourced from reference TRBV2 and TRBJ2-7, is EPEVTQTPSHQVTQMGQEVILRCVPISNHLYFYWYRQILGQKVEFLVSFYNNEISEKSEIFDDQFSVERPDGSNFTLKIRSTKLEDSAMYFCASREQGVGYEQYFGPGTRLTVT.